A selection of T cell receptor beta chains follows, all from one sample in a study of Graves' ophthalmopathy and Graves' hyperthyroidism. TCRdb re-derived calls from the multiplex PCR reads in MiXCR, one entry per CDR3 protein. The sample lists roughly 500,000 distinct CDR3 sequences, approximately 15% seen once, with roughly 10% in the top ten. Sequenced material: blood. The source is a young woman with Graves' ophthalmopathy. Both conserved end residues are part of each CDR3. D genes are given only for firm matches. Size values are once, few and many counts, or a class for expanded clones, and some rows have none.

d_gene: .; v_gene: TRBV20-1; abundance: many; j_gene: TRBJ2-5; CDR3nt: TGCAGTGCTAGTATACAGCAACAAGAGACCCAGTACTTC; CDR3aa: CSASIQQQETQYF
d_gene: TRBD1; v_gene: TRBV6-1; abundance: many; j_gene: TRBJ1-2; CDR3nt: TGTGCCAGCAGACTGACAGGGGACTATGGCTACACCTTC; CDR3aa: CASRLTGDYGYTF
d_gene: TRBD1; v_gene: TRBV15; abundance: many; j_gene: TRBJ2-5; CDR3nt: TGTGCCACCAGCAGCGGGACAGCCTATCAAGAGACCCAGTACTTC; CDR3aa: CATSSGTAYQETQYF
d_gene: .; v_gene: TRBV25-1; abundance: many; j_gene: TRBJ1-1; CDR3nt: TGTGCCAGCAGAGAGACCGCGAACACTGAAGCTTTCTTT; CDR3aa: CASRETANTEAFF
d_gene: TRBD2; v_gene: TRBV6-2/TRBV6-3; abundance: few; j_gene: TRBJ2-1; CDR3nt: TGTGCCAGCAGTTATGCTAGCGGGGGGGCCAACAATGAGCAGTTCTTC; CDR3aa: CASSYASGGANNEQFF
d_gene: .; v_gene: TRBV15; abundance: .; j_gene: TRBJ2-2; CDR3nt: TGTGCCACCAGGATACGAGGGAGAACCGGGGAGCTGTTTTTT; CDR3aa: CATRIRGRTGELFF
d_gene: TRBD1; v_gene: TRBV11-2; abundance: many; j_gene: TRBJ1-3; CDR3nt: TGTGCCAGCAGCCCGACGACAGGGACCTCTGGAAACACCATATATTTT; CDR3aa: CASSPTTGTSGNTIYF
d_gene: .; v_gene: TRBV28; abundance: .; j_gene: TRBJ2-7; CDR3nt: TGTGCCAGCAGTTTGACACAGGGCCTCTACGAGCAGTACTTC; CDR3aa: CASSLTQGLYEQYF
d_gene: .; v_gene: TRBV20-1; abundance: .; j_gene: TRBJ2-7; CDR3nt: TGCAGTGCTAGGGCTGGGGTGTCCTACGAGCAGTGCTTC; CDR3aa: CSARAGVSYEQCF
d_gene: TRBD1; v_gene: TRBV12-3/TRBV12-4; abundance: many; j_gene: TRBJ1-2; CDR3nt: TGTGCCAGCAGCCCGGACAGGATTTTTTATGGCTACACCTTC; CDR3aa: CASSPDRIFYGYTF